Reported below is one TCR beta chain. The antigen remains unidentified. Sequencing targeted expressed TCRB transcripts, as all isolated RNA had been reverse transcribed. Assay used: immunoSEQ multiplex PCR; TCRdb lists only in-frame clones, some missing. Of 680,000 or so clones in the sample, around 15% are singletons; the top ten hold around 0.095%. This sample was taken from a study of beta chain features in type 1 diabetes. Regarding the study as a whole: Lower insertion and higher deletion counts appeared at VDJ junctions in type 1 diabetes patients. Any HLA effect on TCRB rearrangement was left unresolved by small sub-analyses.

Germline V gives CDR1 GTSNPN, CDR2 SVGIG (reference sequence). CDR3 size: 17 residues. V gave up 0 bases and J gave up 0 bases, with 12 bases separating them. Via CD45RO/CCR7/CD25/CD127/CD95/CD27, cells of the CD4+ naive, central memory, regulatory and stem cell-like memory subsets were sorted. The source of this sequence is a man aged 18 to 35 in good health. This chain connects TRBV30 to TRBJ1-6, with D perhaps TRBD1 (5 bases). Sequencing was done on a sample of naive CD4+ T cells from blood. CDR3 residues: CAWSVGQGSSYNSPLHF. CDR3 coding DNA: TGTGCCTGGAGTGTAGGGCAGGGAAGCTCCTATAATTCACCCCTCCACTTT.